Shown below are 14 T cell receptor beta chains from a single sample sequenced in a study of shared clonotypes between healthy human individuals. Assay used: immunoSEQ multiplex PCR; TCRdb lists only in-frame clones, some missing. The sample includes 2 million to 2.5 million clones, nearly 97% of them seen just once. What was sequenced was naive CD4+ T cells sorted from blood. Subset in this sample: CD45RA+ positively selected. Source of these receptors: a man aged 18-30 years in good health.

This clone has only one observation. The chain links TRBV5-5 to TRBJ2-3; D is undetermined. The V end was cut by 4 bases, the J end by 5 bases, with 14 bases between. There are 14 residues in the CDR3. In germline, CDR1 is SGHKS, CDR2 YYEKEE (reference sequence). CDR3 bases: TGTGCCAGCAGCCCGGCTCCAAGGAAAGATACGCAGTATTTT. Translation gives CASSPAPRKDTQYF.

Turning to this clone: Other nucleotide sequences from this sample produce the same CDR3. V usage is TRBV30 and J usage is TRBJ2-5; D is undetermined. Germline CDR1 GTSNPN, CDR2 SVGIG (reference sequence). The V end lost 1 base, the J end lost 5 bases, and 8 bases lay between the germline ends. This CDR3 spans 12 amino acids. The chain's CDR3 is CAWSGAGETQYF. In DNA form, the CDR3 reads TGTGCCTGGAGTGGGGCTGGGGAGACCCAGTACTTC.

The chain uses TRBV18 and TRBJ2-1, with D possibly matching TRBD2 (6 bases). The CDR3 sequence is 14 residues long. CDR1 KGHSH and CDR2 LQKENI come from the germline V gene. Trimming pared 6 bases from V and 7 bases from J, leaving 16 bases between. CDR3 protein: CASSPPGGRNEQFF. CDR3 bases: TGTGCCAGCTCGCCCCCTGGGGGGAGGAATGAGCAGTTCTTC.

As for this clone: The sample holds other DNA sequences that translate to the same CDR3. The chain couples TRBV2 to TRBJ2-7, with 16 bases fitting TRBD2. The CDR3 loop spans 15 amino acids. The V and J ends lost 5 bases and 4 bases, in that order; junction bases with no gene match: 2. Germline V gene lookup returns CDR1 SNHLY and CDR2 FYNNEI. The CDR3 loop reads CASSQGLAGGYEQYF. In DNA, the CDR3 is TGTGCCAGCAGTCAGGGACTAGCGGGAGGGTACGAGCAGTACTTC.

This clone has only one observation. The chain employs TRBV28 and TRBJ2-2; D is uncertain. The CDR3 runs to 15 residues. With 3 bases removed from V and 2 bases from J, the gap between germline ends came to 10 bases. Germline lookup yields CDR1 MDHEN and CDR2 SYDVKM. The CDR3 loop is CASSFGGVNTGELFF. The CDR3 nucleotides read TGTGCCAGCAGTTTTGGTGGGGTCAACACCGGGGAGCTGTTTTTT.

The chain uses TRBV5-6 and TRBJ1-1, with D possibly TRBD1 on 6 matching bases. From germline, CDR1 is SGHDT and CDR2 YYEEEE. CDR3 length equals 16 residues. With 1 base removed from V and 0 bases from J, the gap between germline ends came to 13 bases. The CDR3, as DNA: TGTGCCAGCAGCTTGTGGGGGCGGCTAATGAACACTGAAGCTTTCTTT. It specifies CASSLWGRLMNTEAFF.

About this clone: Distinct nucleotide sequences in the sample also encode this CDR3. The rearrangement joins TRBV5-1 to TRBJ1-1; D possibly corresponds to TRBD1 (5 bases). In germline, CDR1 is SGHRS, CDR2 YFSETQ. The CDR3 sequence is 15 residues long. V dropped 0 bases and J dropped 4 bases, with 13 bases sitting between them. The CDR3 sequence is CASSLGTGGSTEAFF. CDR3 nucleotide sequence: TGCGCCAGCAGCTTGGGTACAGGCGGGAGCACTGAAGCTTTCTTT.

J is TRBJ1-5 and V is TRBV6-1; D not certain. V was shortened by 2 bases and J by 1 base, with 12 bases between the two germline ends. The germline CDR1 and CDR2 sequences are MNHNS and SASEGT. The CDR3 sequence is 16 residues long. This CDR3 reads CASSELFGMSNQPQHF. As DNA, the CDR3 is TGTGCCAGCAGTGAATTATTTGGGATGAGCAATCAGCCCCAGCATTTT.

The CDR3 region has the DNA TGTGCCAGCAGCCTGATTGCAGGTCCTGGGCAGCCCCAGCATTTT. It specifies CASSLIAGPGQPQHF. The rearrangement uses TRBV7-2 and TRBJ1-5; D call uncertain. This CDR3 contains 15 residues. Germline assignment: CDR1 SGHTA and CDR2 FQGNSA. V gave up 5 bases and J gave up 7 bases, with 18 bases separating them.

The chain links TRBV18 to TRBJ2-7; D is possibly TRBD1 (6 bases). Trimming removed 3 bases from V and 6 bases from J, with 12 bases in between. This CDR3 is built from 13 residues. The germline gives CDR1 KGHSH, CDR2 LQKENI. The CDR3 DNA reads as TGTGCCAGCTCACCGGACAGACCGGCCGAGCAGTACTTC. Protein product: CASSPDRPAEQYF.

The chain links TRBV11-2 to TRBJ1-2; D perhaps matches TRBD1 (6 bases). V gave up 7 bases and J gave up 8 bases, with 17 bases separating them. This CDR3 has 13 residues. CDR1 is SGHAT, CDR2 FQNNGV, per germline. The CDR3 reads CASNPPGGYGYTF. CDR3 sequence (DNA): TGTGCCAGCAACCCGCCGGGGGGCTACGGCTACACCTTC.

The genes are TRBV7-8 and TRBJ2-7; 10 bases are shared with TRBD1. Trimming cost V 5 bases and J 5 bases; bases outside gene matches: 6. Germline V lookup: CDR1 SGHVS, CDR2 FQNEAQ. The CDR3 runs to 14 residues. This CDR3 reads CASSIDRGQDEQYF. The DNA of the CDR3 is TGTGCCAGCAGCATAGACAGGGGGCAGGACGAGCAGTACTTC.

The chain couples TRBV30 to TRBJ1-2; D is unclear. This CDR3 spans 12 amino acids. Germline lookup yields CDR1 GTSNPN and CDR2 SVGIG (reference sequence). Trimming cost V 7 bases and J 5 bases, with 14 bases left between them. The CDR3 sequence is CALLPRTYGYTF. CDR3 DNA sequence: TGTGCCTTGCTACCGCGGACGTATGGCTACACCTTC. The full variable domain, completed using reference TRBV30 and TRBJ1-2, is SQTIHQWPATLVQPVGSPLSLECTVEGTSNPNLYWYRQAAGRGLQLLFYSVGIGQISSEVPQNLSASRPQDRQFILSSKKLLLSDSGFYLCALLPRTYGYTFGSGTRLTVV.

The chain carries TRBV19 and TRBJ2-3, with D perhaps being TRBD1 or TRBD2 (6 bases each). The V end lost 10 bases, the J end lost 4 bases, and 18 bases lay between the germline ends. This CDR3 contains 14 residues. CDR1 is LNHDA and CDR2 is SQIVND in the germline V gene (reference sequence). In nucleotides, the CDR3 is TGTGCCACGGGGGCAGGGCTACAGGCAGATACGCAGTATTTT. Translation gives CATGAGLQADTQYF.